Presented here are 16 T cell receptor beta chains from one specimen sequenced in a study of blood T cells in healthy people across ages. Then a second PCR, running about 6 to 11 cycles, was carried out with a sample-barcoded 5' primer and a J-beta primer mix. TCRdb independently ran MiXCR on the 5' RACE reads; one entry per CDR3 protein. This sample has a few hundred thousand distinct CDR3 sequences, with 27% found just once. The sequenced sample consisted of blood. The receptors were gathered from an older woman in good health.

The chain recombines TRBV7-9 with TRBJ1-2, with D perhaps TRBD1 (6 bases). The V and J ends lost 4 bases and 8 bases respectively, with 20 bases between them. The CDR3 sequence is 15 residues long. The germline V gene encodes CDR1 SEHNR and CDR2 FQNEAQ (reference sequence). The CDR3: CASSSLTTGSVGYTF. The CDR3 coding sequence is TGTGCCAGCAGCTCGCTCACTACAGGGTCGGTCGGCTACACCTTC. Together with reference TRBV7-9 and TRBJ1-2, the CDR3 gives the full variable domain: DTGVSQNPRHKITKRGQNVTFRCDPISEHNRLYWYRQTLGQGPEFLTYFQNEAQLEKSRLLSDRFSAERPKGSFSTLEIQRTEQGDSAMYLCASSSLTTGSVGYTFGSGTRLTVV.

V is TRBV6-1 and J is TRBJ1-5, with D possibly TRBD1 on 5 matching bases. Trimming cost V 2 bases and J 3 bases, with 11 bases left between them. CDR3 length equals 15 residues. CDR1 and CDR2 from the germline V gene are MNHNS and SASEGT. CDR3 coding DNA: TGTGCCAGCAGTGAAAGGGGACTTTACAATCAGCCCCAGCATTTT. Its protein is CASSERGLYNQPQHF.

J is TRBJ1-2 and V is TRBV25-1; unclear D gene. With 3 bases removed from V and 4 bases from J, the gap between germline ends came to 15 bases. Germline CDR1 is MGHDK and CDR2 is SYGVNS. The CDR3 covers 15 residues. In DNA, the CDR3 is TGTGCCAGCAGTGAGGGTTACCGCCGACCCTATGGCTACACCTTC. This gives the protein CASSEGYRRPYGYTF.

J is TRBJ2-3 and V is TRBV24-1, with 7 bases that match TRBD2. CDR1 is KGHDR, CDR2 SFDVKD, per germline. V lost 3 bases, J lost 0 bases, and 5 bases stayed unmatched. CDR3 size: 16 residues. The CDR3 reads CATSDRREPSTDTQYF. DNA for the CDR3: TGTGCCACCAGTGATCGGCGGGAGCCTAGCACAGATACGCAGTATTTT.

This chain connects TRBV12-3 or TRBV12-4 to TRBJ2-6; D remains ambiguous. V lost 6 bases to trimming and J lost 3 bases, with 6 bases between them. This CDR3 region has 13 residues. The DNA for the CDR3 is TGTGCCAGCAGAGTAAGTGGGGCCAACGTCCTGACTTTC. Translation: CASRVSGANVLTF.

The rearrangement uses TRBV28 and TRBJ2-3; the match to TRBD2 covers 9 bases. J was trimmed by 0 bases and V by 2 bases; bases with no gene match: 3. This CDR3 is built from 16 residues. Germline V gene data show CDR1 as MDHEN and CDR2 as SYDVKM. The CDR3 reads CASSLASGTSTDTQYF. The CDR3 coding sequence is TGTGCCAGCAGTTTAGCTAGCGGGACCAGCACAGATACGCAGTATTTT.

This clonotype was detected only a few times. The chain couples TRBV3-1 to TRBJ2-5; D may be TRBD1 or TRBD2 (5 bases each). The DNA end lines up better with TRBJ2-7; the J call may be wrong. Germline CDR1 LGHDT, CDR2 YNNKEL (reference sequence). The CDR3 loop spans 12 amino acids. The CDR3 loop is CASSDRDHEQYF. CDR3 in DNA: TGTGCCAGCAGCGACCGGGACCACGAGCAGTACTTC.

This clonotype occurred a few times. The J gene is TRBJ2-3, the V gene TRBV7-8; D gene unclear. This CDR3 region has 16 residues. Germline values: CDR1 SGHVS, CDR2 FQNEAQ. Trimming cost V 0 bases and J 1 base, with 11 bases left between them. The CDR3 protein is CASSLAPAGGTDTQYF. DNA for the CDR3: TGTGCCAGCAGCTTAGCGCCGGCAGGCGGCACAGATACGCAGTATTTT.

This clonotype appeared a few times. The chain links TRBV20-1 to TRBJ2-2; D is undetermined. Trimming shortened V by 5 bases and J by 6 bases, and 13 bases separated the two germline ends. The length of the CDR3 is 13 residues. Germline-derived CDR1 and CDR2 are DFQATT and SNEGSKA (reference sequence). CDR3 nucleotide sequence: TGCAGTGCTCGGGTACAGTCTGCCGGGGAGCTGTTTTTT. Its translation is CSARVQSAGELFF.

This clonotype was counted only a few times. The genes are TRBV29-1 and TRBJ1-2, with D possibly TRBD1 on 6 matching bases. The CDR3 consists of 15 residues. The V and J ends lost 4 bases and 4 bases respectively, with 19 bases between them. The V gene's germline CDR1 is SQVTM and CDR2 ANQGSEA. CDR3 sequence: CSVVPPEDRPYGYTF. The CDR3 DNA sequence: TGCAGCGTTGTCCCCCCCGAGGACAGACCCTATGGCTACACCTTC.

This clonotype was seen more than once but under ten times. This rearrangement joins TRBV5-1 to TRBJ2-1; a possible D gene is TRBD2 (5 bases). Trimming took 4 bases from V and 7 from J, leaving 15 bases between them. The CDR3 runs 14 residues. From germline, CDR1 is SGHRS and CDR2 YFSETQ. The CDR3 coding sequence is TGCGCCAGCAGCCCCGGGATAGCGCCGAATGAGCAGTTCTTC. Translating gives CASSPGIAPNEQFF.

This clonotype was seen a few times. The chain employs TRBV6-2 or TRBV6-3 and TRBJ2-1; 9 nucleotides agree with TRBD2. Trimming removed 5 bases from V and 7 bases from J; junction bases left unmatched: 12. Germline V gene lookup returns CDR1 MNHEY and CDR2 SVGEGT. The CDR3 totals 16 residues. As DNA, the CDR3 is TGTGCCAGCAGTCAACCTCAAGCGGGAGGAGGAAATGAGCAGTTCTTC. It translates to CASSQPQAGGGNEQFF.

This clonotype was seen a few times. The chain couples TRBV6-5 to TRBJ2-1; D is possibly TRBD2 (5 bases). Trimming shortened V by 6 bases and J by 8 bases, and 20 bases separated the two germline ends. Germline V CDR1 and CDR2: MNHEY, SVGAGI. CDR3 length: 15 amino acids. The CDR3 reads CASSRGRGIVDEQFF. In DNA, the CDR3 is TGTGCCAGCAGCAGAGGAAGAGGGATAGTCGATGAGCAGTTCTTC.

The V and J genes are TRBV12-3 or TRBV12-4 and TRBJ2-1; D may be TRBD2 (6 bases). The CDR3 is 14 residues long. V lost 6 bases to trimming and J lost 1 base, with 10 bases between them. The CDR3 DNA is TGTGCCAGCAGCTGGGACTTTTCCTACAATGAGCAGTTCTTC. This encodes CASSWDFSYNEQFF.

CDR3 loop: CASSLTDTGELFF. The CDR3 DNA reads TGCGCCAGCAGCTTGACCGATACCGGGGAGCTGTTTTTT. The chain joins TRBV5-1 to TRBJ2-2; D is undetermined. V lost 1 base and J 5 bases, leaving 6 bases between the germline ends. CDR3 length equals 13 residues. Germline V gene lookup returns CDR1 SGHRS and CDR2 YFSETQ.

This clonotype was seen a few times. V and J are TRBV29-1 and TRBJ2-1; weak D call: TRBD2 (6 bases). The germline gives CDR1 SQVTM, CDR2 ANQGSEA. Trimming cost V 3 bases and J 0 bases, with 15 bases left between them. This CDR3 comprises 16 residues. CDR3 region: CSVEGLRAGSYNEQFF. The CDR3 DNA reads TGCAGCGTTGAGGGACTCCGGGCGGGCTCCTACAATGAGCAGTTCTTC.